This entry lists 22 T cell receptor beta chains sequenced from one sample in a study of T cell responses to AZD1222 COVID-19 vaccine. The repertoire was sequenced with immunoSEQ multiplex PCR; TCRdb's copy has only in-frame clones and lacks some. The repertoire consists of 45,000 to 60,000 clones, with 70% to 90% occurring once and the leading ten covering 3.5% to 4%. The sequences come from peripheral blood, collected on day 0 of AZD1222 vaccination. The receptor set was obtained from an adult in good health.

This clone occurred a few times. This chain links TRBV10-2 with TRBJ1-1; TRBD1 matches 8 bases. The V gene end was trimmed by 6 bases and the J gene end by 5 bases; junction bases not matched to a gene: 8. The CDR3 consists of 14 residues. The germline V gene encodes CDR1 WSHSY and CDR2 SAAADI. The CDR3 region has the DNA TGCGCCAGCAGCGGACAGGGCGCGGGGACTGAAGCTTTCTTT. This sequence encodes CASSGQGAGTEAFF.

The chain combines TRBV29-1 with TRBJ2-7; the match to TRBD2 covers 7 bases. The germline V gene has CDR1 SQVTM and CDR2 ANQGSEA. Trimming took 4 bases from V and 6 from J; bases not matched to a gene: 3. CDR3 length: 11 residues. Here the CDR3 reads CSVVGGSEQYF. In nucleotides, the CDR3 is TGCAGCGTTGTGGGGGGGAGCGAGCAGTACTTC.

The chain links TRBV7-2 to TRBJ2-3; D may be TRBD2 (5 bases). The CDR3 loop spans 14 amino acids. CDR1 is SGHTA, CDR2 FQGNSA, per germline. With 5 bases removed from V and 4 bases from J, the gap between germline ends came to 13 bases. CDR3 sequence: CASSEGVLADTQYF. In DNA form, the CDR3 reads TGTGCCAGCAGCGAGGGAGTTTTGGCAGATACGCAGTATTTT.

This chain's CDR3 is CASSLTGMTGGYTF. The DNA for the CDR3 is TGTGCCAGCAGCCTCACTGGAATGACCGGCGGCTACACCTTC. V gene TRBV11-2 combines with J gene TRBJ1-2; no clear D. Germline CDR1 is SGHAT and CDR2 is FQNNGV. Trimming left V 5 bases short and J 8 bases short, with 18 bases between. The CDR3 runs to 14 residues.

The rearrangement links TRBV24-1 to TRBJ1-1; D is uncertain. V lost 4 bases, J lost 1 base, and 6 bases lay in between. The germline gives CDR1 KGHDR, CDR2 SFDVKD. The CDR3 sequence is 13 residues long. CDR3 in amino acids: CATSDSGNTEAFF. CDR3 coding DNA: TGTGCCACCAGTGACTCGGGGAACACTGAAGCTTTCTTT.

V is TRBV28 and J is TRBJ1-4; TRBD1 is a possible D gene (6 bases). Germline CDR1 MDHEN, CDR2 SYDVKM. This CDR3 is built from 14 residues. With 2 bases removed from V and 5 bases from J, the gap between germline ends came to 9 bases. The DNA of the CDR3 is TGTGCCAGCAGTTTACCCCAGGGGAATGAAAAACTGTTTTTT. Protein sequence: CASSLPQGNEKLFF. The entire variable domain, with the rest obtained from reference TRBV28 and TRBJ1-4, is as follows: DVKVTQSSRYLVKRTGEKVFLECVQDMDHENMFWYRQDPGLGLRLIYFSYDVKMKEKGDIPEGYSVSREKKERFSLILESASTNQTSMYLCASSLPQGNEKLFFGSGTQLSVL.

The chain employs TRBV7-2 and TRBJ2-4; D possibly uses TRBD1 or TRBD2 (5 bases each). The germline gives CDR1 SGHTA, CDR2 FQGNSA. This CDR3 region has 13 residues. Trimming took off 6 bases at V and 11 bases at J, with 17 bases between the two ends. The CDR3 protein is CASSLWGTPVQYF. DNA of the CDR3: TGTGCCAGCAGTCTCTGGGGGACGCCGGTTCAGTACTTC.

V usage is TRBV7-6 and J usage is TRBJ1-5; the match to TRBD1 covers 7 bases. Germline assignment: CDR1 SGHVS and CDR2 FNYEAQ. Trimming at V came to 2 bases and at J to 4 bases, leaving 8 bases not matched to a gene. This CDR3 is 16 amino acids long. This chain's CDR3 is CASSLTPGTVNQPQHF. CDR3 DNA: TGTGCCAGCAGCTTAACCCCCGGGACAGTAAATCAGCCCCAGCATTTT.

This clone was seen a single time. The gene calls are TRBV19 and TRBJ2-2; 7 bases match TRBD1. There are 17 residues in the CDR3. Germline V lookup: CDR1 LNHDA, CDR2 SQIVND (reference sequence). Trimming took 1 base from V and 2 from J; bases not matched to a gene: 7. CDR3 loop: CASSIGARGRNTGELFF. Written as DNA, the CDR3 is TGTGCCAGTAGTATAGGGGCGAGGGGGCGAAACACCGGGGAGCTGTTTTTT.

V and J are TRBV11-2 and TRBJ1-2, with D perhaps matching TRBD1 (6 bases). Deletions cut 4 bases from V and 3 bases from J, with 15 bases between. The CDR3 totals 15 residues. CDR1 and CDR2 from the germline V gene are SGHAT and FQNNGV. The CDR3 DNA is TGTGCCAGCAGCTCCAACAGGGATACAGACTATGGCTACACCTTC. Protein: CASSSNRDTDYGYTF.

The rearrangement links TRBV29-1 to TRBJ2-2; TRBD2 is a possible D gene (6 bases). This CDR3 is built from 14 residues. CDR1 is SQVTM and CDR2 is ANQGSEA in the germline V gene. V was clipped by 4 bases and J by 2 bases, with 11 bases between them. The CDR3 coding sequence is TGCAGCGTTGGGGCGGGGACCAACACCGGGGAGCTGTTTTTT. It yields the protein CSVGAGTNTGELFF.

The V gene is TRBV6-5, the J gene TRBJ1-2; D gene uncertain. This CDR3 has 13 amino acids. The germline CDR1 and CDR2 sequences are MNHEY and SVGAGI. V lost 7 bases to trimming and J lost 0 bases, with 9 bases between them. CDR3 DNA sequence: TGTGCCAGCATGGGTCTCACTAACTATGGCTACACCTTC. It specifies CASMGLTNYGYTF.

The rearrangement joins TRBV10-3 to TRBJ1-1; 9 bases map to TRBD1. The CDR3 spans 13 residues. Germline V gene sequence: CDR1 ENHRY, CDR2 SYGVKD. V gave up 10 bases and J gave up 1 base; unmatched junction bases: 4. The DNA of the CDR3 is TGTGCCACCCGGACAGGGGAGAACACTGAAGCTTTCTTT. Translating gives CATRTGENTEAFF.

This clone came up a few times. This same CDR3 is encoded by further DNA sequences in the sample. The rearrangement joins TRBV29-1 to TRBJ2-7; D perhaps matches TRBD2 (6 bases). This CDR3 contains 13 residues. V gave up 1 base and J gave up 9 bases, with 16 bases separating them. Germline assignment: CDR1 SQVTM and CDR2 ANQGSEA. The CDR3 nucleotides are TGCAGCGTTGAAGGCTTGGGTGGGGGAGGGCAGTACTTC. It translates to CSVEGLGGGGQYF.

The chain has TRBV18 and TRBJ2-1, with 9 bases identical to TRBD1. J was trimmed by 9 bases and V by 4 bases; bases with no gene match: 19. The germline CDR1 and CDR2 sequences are KGHSH and LQKENI. The CDR3 is made up of 18 amino acids. CDR3 protein: CASSLYRGQHLLAGEQFF. Written as DNA, the CDR3 is TGTGCCAGCTCACTCTACAGGGGGCAGCACCTATTGGCAGGTGAGCAGTTCTTC.

This clone was counted a few times. The rearrangement uses TRBV5-6 and TRBJ1-5, with D unclear. Between the trimmed V and J ends, which lost 0 bases and 4 bases, there was a span of 2 bases. The V gene's germline CDR1 is SGHDT and CDR2 YYEEEE. The CDR3 totals 12 residues. The DNA for the CDR3 is TGTGCCAGCAGCTTGGGGAATCAGCCCCAGCATTTT. Protein sequence: CASSLGNQPQHF. Using reference TRBV5-6 and TRBJ1-5 for the parts outside the CDR3, the full variable domain is DAGVTQSPTHLIKTRGQQVTLRCSPKSGHDTVSWYQQALGQGPQFIFQYYEEEERQRGNFPDRFSGHQFPNYSSELNVNALLLGDSALYLCASSLGNQPQHFGDGTRLSIL.

This CDR3 reads CASSASVGTGYGYTF. The CDR3 DNA sequence: TGTGCCAGCAGTGCTTCAGTCGGGACAGGGTATGGCTACACCTTC. The V call is TRBV7-9, the J call TRBJ1-2, with 9 bases that match TRBD1. The trim removed 6 bases at V and 5 bases at J, leaving 10 bases unmatched. CDR1 is SEHNR and CDR2 is FQNEAQ in the germline V gene (reference sequence). CDR3 size: 15 residues.

This chain uses TRBV6-5 with TRBJ1-2; TRBD1 is a possible D gene (6 bases). The length of the CDR3 is 12 residues. Germline lookup yields CDR1 MNHEY and CDR2 SVGAGI. The germline V and J ends were trimmed by 7 bases and 8 bases, with 14 bases remaining between them. DNA of the CDR3: TGTGCCAGCACCGAAGTGGGGGCCGGCTACACCTTC. Protein product: CASTEVGAGYTF.

The chain uses TRBV28 and TRBJ1-3; D is uncertain. Germline V gene sequence: CDR1 MDHEN, CDR2 SYDVKM. The CDR3 loop spans 13 amino acids. The ends were cut back, 10 bases at V and 0 bases at J, with 10 bases in the middle. The CDR3 DNA is TGTGCCACTTCCCAAAGCTCTGGAAACACCATATATTTT. Amino acids: CATSQSSGNTIYF.

The chain is built from TRBV7-9 and TRBJ1-5; TRBD1 agrees at 7 bases. V lost 1 base and J lost 3; bases outside the gene matches: 6. Germline V gene sequence: CDR1 SEHNR, CDR2 FQNEAQ (reference sequence). The CDR3 length is 16 residues. The CDR3 sequence is CASSLGAGGFNQPQHF. CDR3 DNA sequence: TGTGCCAGCAGCTTAGGGGCAGGGGGTTTCAATCAGCCCCAGCATTTT. The full variable domain, completed using reference TRBV7-9 and TRBJ1-5, is DTGVSQNPRHKITKRGQNVTFRCDPISEHNRLYWYRQTLGQGPEFLTYFQNEAQLEKSRLLSDRFSAERPKGSFSTLEIQRTEQGDSAMYLCASSLGAGGFNQPQHFGDGTRLSIL.

The chain recombines TRBV23-1 with TRBJ1-6; D call uncertain. TRBV23-1 is flagged as an ORF with uncertain function. V was clipped by 2 bases and J by 9 bases, with 14 bases between them. The CDR3 runs 15 residues. CDR3 sequence: CASSQDNFPSSPLHF. The CDR3 DNA is TGCGCCAGCAGTCAAGACAATTTCCCGTCTTCACCCCTCCACTTT.

This rearrangement joins TRBV7-8 to TRBJ2-2; the match to TRBD1 covers 9 bases. In germline, CDR1 is SGHVS, CDR2 FQNEAQ. After removal of 5 bases from V and 7 bases from J, the junction contained 5 bases not matched to a gene. The CDR3 has 14 residues. DNA for the CDR3: TGTGCCAGCAGCCCACAGGGGGCGGACGGGGAGCTGTTTTTT. Its protein is CASSPQGADGELFF.